The rows below give T cell receptor beta chains drawn from one sample of a study of OX40 agonist ivuxolimab in advanced cancers. Some clones are missing from TCRdb's copy, which holds only in-frame ones; the method was immunoSEQ multiplex PCR. In the table there are about 81,000 clones, 88% of which are singletons. Here the sequenced sample was CD4+ or CD8+ T cells sorted from blood, taken in a trial of the OX40 agonist ivuxolimab. The receptors shown here come from an adult with an advanced solid tumor such as melanoma, head and neck, liver or kidney cancer. Each CDR3 is given with its conserved first and last residue. D genes are given only for firm matches. Clone size, where shown, is once, few, many, or a class for clones that have expanded.

V gene,J gene,clone size,D gene,CDR3 DNA,CDR3 protein
TRBV7-6,TRBJ1-5,.,.,TGTGCCAGCAGCTTAGGGGGGTGGAGCAATCAGCCCCAGCATTTT,CASSLGGWSNQPQHF
TRBV5-3,TRBJ1-3,.,.,TGTGCCAGAAGCTTGGCGCCGGCACCGAGGTGCGGAAACACCATATATTTT,CARSLAPAPRCGNTIYF
TRBV5-4,TRBJ2-3,.,.,TGTGCCAGCAGTTTCGACCGAGATACGCAGTATTTT,CASSFDRDTQYF
TRBV19,TRBJ2-1,.,.,TGTGCCAGTAGACAGAACTCCTACAATGAGCAGTTCTTC,CASRQNSYNEQFF
TRBV5-6,TRBJ2-1,few,TRBD2,TGTGCCAGCAGCTTGGCCGGGACTAGTGCCTACAATGAGCAGTTCTTC,CASSLAGTSAYNEQFF
TRBV25-1,TRBJ1-2,.,.,TGTGCCAGCAGTGAACAGGGCGCTAACTATGGCTACACCTTC,CASSEQGANYGYTF
TRBV6-5,TRBJ1-2,.,.,TGTGCCAGCACCAAAGCAGGGCCTAACTATGGCTACACCTTC,CASTKAGPNYGYTF
TRBV6-1,TRBJ1-5,.,.,TGTGCCAGCAGTTCTGGGGCAGGGAATCATTTT,CASSSGAGNHF
TRBV11-3,TRBJ2-7,once,.,TGTGCCAGCAGCCCCCCGTGGTGCCTGAGGAGGGTTTCCTACGAGCAGTACTTC,CASSPPWCLRRVSYEQYF
TRBV7-8,TRBJ2-5,.,.,TGTGCCAGCAGCTTAGCCTTCCGATCCCAAGAGACCCAGTACTTC,CASSLAFRSQETQYF
TRBV6-1,TRBJ2-5,.,.,TGTGCCAGCACAAGCGGATGGTACCAAGAGACCCAGTACTTC,CASTSGWYQETQYF
TRBV7-7,TRBJ2-1,.,TRBD2,TGTGCTAGCAGCTTAGGGGCGGGGGGATACAATGAGCAGTTCTTC,CASSLGAGGYNEQFF
TRBV7-7,TRBJ2-5,.,TRBD1,TGTGCTAGCAGCTTAGACAGGGGCGGGACCCAGTACTTC,CASSLDRGGTQYF
TRBV15,TRBJ2-7,.,.,TGTGCCACCAGCAGAGATCTTGGTACACCCTCCTACGAGCAGTACTTC,CATSRDLGTPSYEQYF
TRBV5-1,TRBJ1-2,.,TRBD1,TGCGCCAGCAGCTCTACAGGGGACTATGGCTACACCTTC,CASSSTGDYGYTF
TRBV5-8,TRBJ1-4,.,.,TGTGCCAGCAGCTTACCAGGGCGGTTCGATGAAAAACTGTTTTTT,CASSLPGRFDEKLFF
TRBV6-1,TRBJ2-3,.,.,TGTGCCAGCAGTGAAGGGCCTTGGGGACGGACAGATACGCAGTATTTT,CASSEGPWGRTDTQYF
TRBV6-5,TRBJ2-1,.,TRBD2,TGTGCCAGCAGGAGTGGGGGGGATAACAATGAGCAGTTCTTC,CASRSGGDNNEQFF
TRBV18,TRBJ1-2,.,.,TGTGCCAGCTCACCTAATAATCCGGATGGCTACACCTTC,CASSPNNPDGYTF
TRBV29-1,TRBJ2-5,once,TRBD2,TGCAGCGTTGAGGCCCGGGAGGGGGGGACCCAGTACTTC,CSVEAREGGTQYF
TRBV5-4,TRBJ1-1,.,TRBD1,TGTGCCAGCAGTTCACCGGGACAGACCCGAGCTTTCTTT,CASSSPGQTRAFF
TRBV15,TRBJ2-1,.,.,TGTGCCACCAGCAGAGAAAGGCGTCATGAGCAGTTCTTC,CATSRERRHEQFF
TRBV6-5,TRBJ2-7,.,.,TGTGCCAGCAGTTACTCAAACGTAGACGAGCAGTACTTC,CASSYSNVDEQYF
TRBV18,TRBJ2-7,few,.,TGTGCCAGCTCAGATCCAAGGAGCTCCTACGAGCAGTACTTC,CASSDPRSSYEQYF
TRBV9,TRBJ2-2,.,TRBD2,TGTGCCAGCAACCCCGGCGTGTGGGGGGGGACCGGGGAGCTGTTTTTT,CASNPGVWGGTGELFF
TRBV6-1,TRBJ1-2,.,.,TGTGCCAGCGGGGTGAGGGGGGTTGGGTATGGCTACACCTTC,CASGVRGVGYGYTF
TRBV9,TRBJ2-5,.,TRBD2,TGTGCCAGCAGCGCACCCACCGGGGGGGGCCTCAAGGAGACCCAGTACTTC,CASSAPTGGGLKETQYF
TRBV7-9,TRBJ1-1,.,.,TGTGCCAGCAGCTTACAAGGGGGGGTTGAAGCTTTCTTT,CASSLQGGVEAFF
TRBV27,TRBJ2-5,.,.,TGTGCCAGCAGTATGTCCATCCGCACCTGGGAGGAGACCCAGTACTTC,CASSMSIRTWEETQYF
TRBV19,TRBJ2-3,.,.,TGTGCCAGTAGTCTAGTGGGGTCGGGATATACGCAGTATTTT,CASSLVGSGYTQYF
TRBV19,TRBJ2-1,.,.,TGTGCCAGTCGCACAGAGGGCGGCCCCTACAATGAGCAGTTCTTC,CASRTEGGPYNEQFF
TRBV9,TRBJ2-3,.,.,TGTGCCAGCAGCGGCGAAAAAGTGGGGGGGCCTACGCAGTATTTT,CASSGEKVGGPTQYF
TRBV5-1,TRBJ2-7,once,.,TGCGCCAGCAGCCCCATTGTCCAGGGAACGGCAGAGCAGTACTTC,CASSPIVQGTAEQYF
TRBV6-5,TRBJ1-2,.,TRBD1,TGTGCCAGCAGTTACACCCGGACAGGGAGTAGTGGCGGCTACACCTTC,CASSYTRTGSSGGYTF
TRBV5-1,TRBJ1-1,.,.,TGCGCCAGCAGCTTGGGGGGAGCAGGCACTGAAGCTTTCTTT,CASSLGGAGTEAFF
TRBV5-1,TRBJ2-7,.,TRBD1,TGCGCCAGCAGCTCGGGACAGGGGGTCCACGAGCAGTACTTC,CASSSGQGVHEQYF
TRBV19,TRBJ2-5,.,TRBD2,TGTGCCAGTAGTCGGGGGGTAGAGACCCAGTACTTC,CASSRGVETQYF
TRBV2,TRBJ1-2,few,.,TGTGCCACCGAGGAGGTCATTGGGGCCGGAGGAGGCTACACCTTC,CATEEVIGAGGGYTF
TRBV4-1,TRBJ1-5,.,TRBD1,TGCGCCAGCAGCCACACAGGACAGGGTAGCAATCAGCCCCAGCATTTT,CASSHTGQGSNQPQHF
TRBV9,TRBJ2-7,.,.,TGTGCCAGCAGCCCCCAGTGGGGGGCCTCCTACGAGCAGTACTTC,CASSPQWGASYEQYF
TRBV7-2,TRBJ1-2,.,.,TGTGCCAGCAGCCCACCGGGGCCCCGGGATGGCTACACCTTC,CASSPPGPRDGYTF
TRBV9,TRBJ2-2,.,TRBD2,TGTGCCAGCAGCGTAGGCCTAGCGGGGGGCCGGGGGTCGAACACCGGGGAGCTGTTTTTT,CASSVGLAGGRGSNTGELFF
TRBV6-5,TRBJ1-1,.,.,TGTGCCAGCAGTTACTCTCGGGATACCCTCATACGGGGAGCTTTCTTT,CASSYSRDTLIRGAFF
TRBV7-9,TRBJ2-5,.,.,TGTGCCAGCAGCTACCGGGGGGCCCAAGAGACCCAGTACTTC,CASSYRGAQETQYF
TRBV9,TRBJ2-3,.,.,TGTGCCAGCAGCGCCCAGGCTAGTTACGGAGATACGCAGTATTTT,CASSAQASYGDTQYF
TRBV19,TRBJ1-5,.,TRBD1,TGTGCCAGTAGAAGACAGGGGTTCAATCAGCCCCAGCATTTT,CASRRQGFNQPQHF
TRBV5-5,TRBJ2-5,.,TRBD2,TGTGCCAGCAGTTACGCGTCCCCTAGCGGGCAAGAGACCCAGTACTTC,CASSYASPSGQETQYF
TRBV6-1,TRBJ1-1,.,.,TGTGCCAGCCATACTCGAGGGCTCGGCACTGAAGCTTTCTTT,CASHTRGLGTEAFF
TRBV6-1,TRBJ1-2,once,TRBD1,TGTGCCAGCAGTGGTGGGACAGGGGAGGGCTATGGCTACACCTTC,CASSGGTGEGYGYTF
TRBV21-1,TRBJ1-4,.,.,TGTGCCAGCAGACTTCTGAGGGGGCCGGGTGAAAAACTGTTTTTT,CASRLLRGPGEKLFF
TRBV9,TRBJ1-4,.,.,TGTGCCAGCAGCGTAGGGGGTAGCCATGAAAAACTGTTTTTT,CASSVGGSHEKLFF
TRBV2,TRBJ2-7,.,.,TGTGCCACCTTAGGACTGGGGGCGGAGGAGCAGTACTTC,CATLGLGAEEQYF
TRBV14,TRBJ2-2,.,TRBD1,TGTGCCAGCAGCCAAGATTTGACAGGGGGTGCGGCCGGGGAGCTGTTTTTT,CASSQDLTGGAAGELFF
TRBV5-6,TRBJ2-2,.,TRBD1,TGTGCCAGCAGCACGGACAGGGGGCGCACCGGGGAGCTGTTTTTT,CASSTDRGRTGELFF